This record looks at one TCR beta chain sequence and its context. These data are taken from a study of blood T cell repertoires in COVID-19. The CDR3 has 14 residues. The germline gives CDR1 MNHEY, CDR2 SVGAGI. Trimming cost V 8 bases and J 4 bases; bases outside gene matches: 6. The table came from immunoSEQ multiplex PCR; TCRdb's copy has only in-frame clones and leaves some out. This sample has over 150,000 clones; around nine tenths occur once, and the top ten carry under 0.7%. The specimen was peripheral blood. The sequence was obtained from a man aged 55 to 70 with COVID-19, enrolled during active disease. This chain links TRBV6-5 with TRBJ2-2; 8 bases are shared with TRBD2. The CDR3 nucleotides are TGTGCCAGCTCGATAGCGGGAAGCACCGGGGAGCTGTTTTTT. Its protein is CASSIAGSTGELFF.